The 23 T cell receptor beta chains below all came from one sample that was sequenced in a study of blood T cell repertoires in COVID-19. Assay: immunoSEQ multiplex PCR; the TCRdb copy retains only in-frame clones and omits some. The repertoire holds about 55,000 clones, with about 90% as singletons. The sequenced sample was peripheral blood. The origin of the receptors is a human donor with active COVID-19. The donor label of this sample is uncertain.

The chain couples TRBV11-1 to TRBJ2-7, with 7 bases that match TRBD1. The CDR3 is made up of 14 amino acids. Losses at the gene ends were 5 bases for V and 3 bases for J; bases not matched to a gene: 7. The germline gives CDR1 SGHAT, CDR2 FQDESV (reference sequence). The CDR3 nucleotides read TGTGCCAGCAGCCTAGGGACAGATATCTACGAGCAGTACTTC. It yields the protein CASSLGTDIYEQYF.

For the CDR3, the DNA is TGTGCCATCAGTGAGGGACTAGGGCCCTCCGAGCAGTACTTC. It encodes CAISEGLGPSEQYF. The chain employs TRBV10-3 and TRBJ2-7; 7 bases are a match to TRBD2. The CDR3 runs to 14 residues. The germline gives CDR1 ENHRY, CDR2 SYGVKD. V was pared by 2 bases and J by 6 bases, with 7 bases of the junction left unmatched.

This CDR3 reads CASRKTGWGEKLFF. For the CDR3, the DNA is TGTGCCAGCAGAAAGACAGGATGGGGTGAAAAACTGTTTTTT. V gene TRBV6-5 combines with J gene TRBJ1-4; perhaps TRBD1 as D (6 bases). The CDR3 covers 14 residues. Germline CDR1 reads MNHEY; CDR2 reads SVGAGI. The V end was cut by 6 bases, the J end by 7 bases, with 15 bases between.

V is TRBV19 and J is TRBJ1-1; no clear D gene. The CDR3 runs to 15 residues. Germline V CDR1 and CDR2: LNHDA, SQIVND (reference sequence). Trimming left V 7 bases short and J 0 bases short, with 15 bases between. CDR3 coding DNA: TGTGCCAGTAAGGTGTATAGGGAGATGAACACTGAAGCTTTCTTT. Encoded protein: CASKVYREMNTEAFF.

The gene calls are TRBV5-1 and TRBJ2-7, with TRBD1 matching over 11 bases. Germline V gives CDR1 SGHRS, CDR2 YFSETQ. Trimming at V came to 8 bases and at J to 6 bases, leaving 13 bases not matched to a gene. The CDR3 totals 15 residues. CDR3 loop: CASMPVPGQGGEQYF. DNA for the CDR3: TGCGCCAGTATGCCTGTCCCGGGACAGGGGGGCGAGCAGTACTTC. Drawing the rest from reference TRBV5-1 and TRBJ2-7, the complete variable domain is KAGVTQTPRYLIKTRGQQVTLSCSPISGHRSVSWYQQTPGQGLQFLFEYFSETQRNKGNFPGRFSGRQFSNSRSEMNVSTLELGDSALYLCASMPVPGQGGEQYFGPGTRLTVT.

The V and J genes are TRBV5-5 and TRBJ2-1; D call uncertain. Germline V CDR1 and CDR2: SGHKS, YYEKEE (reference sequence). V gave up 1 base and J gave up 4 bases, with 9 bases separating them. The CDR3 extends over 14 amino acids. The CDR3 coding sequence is TGTGCCAGCAGCTTGTGGCCGAGGTACAATGAGCAGTTCTTC. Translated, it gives CASSLWPRYNEQFF.

In nucleotides, the CDR3 is TGTGCTAGTGGGATCGTTCAGGGATCAGCCTTATATGGCTACACCTTC. Its protein product is CASGIVQGSALYGYTF. The V call is TRBV12-5, the J call TRBJ1-2, with D tentatively TRBD1 (5 bases). The V end was cut by 6 bases, the J end by 5 bases, with 22 bases between. From germline, CDR1 is LGHNT and CDR2 FRNRAP. The CDR3 spans 16 residues. Full variable domain (outside the CDR3, taken from reference TRBV12-5 and TRBJ1-2): DARVTQTPRHKVTEMGQEVTMRCQPILGHNTVFWYRQTMMQGLELLAYFRNRAPLDDSGMPKDRFSAEMPDATLATLKIQPSEPRDSAVYFCASGIVQGSALYGYTFGSGTRLTVV.

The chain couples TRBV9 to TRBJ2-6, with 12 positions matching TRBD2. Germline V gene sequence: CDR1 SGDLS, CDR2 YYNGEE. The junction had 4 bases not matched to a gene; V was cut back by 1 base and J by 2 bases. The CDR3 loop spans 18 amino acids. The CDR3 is CASSVPLAGGPGANVLTF. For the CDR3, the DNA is TGTGCCAGCAGCGTACCTCTAGCGGGGGGGCCTGGGGCCAACGTCCTGACTTTC.

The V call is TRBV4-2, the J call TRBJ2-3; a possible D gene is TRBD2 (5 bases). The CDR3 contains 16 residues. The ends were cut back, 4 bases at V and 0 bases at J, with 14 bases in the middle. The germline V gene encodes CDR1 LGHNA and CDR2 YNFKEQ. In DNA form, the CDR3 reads TGTGCCAGCAGCCTAGGGTTGCGGACTAGCACAGATACGCAGTATTTT. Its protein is CASSLGLRTSTDTQYF.

The CDR3 spells CASSPYSPGVITEAFF. The CDR3 DNA follows: TGTGCCAGCTCACCATATTCACCGGGTGTGATCACTGAAGCTTTCTTT. The genes are TRBV18 and TRBJ1-1; D is uncertain. Germline V gene sequence: CDR1 KGHSH, CDR2 LQKENI. V was trimmed by 2 bases and J by 4 bases, leaving 17 bases between them. The CDR3 runs 16 residues.

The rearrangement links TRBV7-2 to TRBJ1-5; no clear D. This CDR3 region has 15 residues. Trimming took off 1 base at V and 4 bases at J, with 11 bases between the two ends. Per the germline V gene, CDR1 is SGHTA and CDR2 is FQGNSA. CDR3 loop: CASSLEIIGNQPQHF. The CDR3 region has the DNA TGTGCCAGCAGCTTAGAAATAATCGGGAATCAGCCCCAGCATTTT.

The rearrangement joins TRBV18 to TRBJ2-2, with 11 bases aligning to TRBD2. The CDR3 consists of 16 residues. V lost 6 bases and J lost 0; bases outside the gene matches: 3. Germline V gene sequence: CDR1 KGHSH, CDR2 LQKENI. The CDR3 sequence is CASSETSGANTGELFF. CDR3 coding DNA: TGTGCCAGCTCGGAGACTAGCGGGGCGAACACCGGGGAGCTGTTTTTT.

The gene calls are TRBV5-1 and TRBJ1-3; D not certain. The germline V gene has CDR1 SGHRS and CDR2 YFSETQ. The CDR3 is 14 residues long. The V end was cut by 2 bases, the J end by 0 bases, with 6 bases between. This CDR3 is CASSLEYSGNTIYF. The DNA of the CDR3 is TGCGCCAGCAGCTTAGAGTACTCTGGAAACACCATATATTTT.

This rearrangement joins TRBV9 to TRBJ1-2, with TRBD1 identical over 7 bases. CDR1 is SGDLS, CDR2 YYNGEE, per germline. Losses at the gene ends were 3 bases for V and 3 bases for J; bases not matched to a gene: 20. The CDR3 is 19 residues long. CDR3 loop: CASSGGGQEGANSHYGYTF. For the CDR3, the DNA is TGTGCCAGCAGCGGAGGAGGACAGGAAGGGGCCAATAGTCACTATGGCTACACCTTC.

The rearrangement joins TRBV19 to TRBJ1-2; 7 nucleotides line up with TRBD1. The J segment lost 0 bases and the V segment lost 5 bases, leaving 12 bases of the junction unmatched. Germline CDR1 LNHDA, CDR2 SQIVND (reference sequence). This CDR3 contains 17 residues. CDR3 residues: CASSPLDRANTNYGYTF. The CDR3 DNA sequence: TGTGCCAGTAGTCCCCTCGACAGGGCGAATACTAACTATGGCTACACCTTC.

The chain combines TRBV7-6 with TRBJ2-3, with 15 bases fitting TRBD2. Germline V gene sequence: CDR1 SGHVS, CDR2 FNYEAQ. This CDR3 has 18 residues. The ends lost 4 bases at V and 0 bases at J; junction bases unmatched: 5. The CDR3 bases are TGTGCCAGCAGCTCGGGACTAGCGGGGGGAACTAGCACAGATACGCAGTATTTT. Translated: CASSSGLAGGTSTDTQYF.

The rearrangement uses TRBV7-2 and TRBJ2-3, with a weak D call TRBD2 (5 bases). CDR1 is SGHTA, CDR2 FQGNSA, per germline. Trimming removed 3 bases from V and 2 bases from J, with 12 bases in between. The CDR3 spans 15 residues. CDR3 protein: CASSFTAGFTDTQYF. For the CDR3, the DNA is TGTGCCAGCAGCTTTACGGCGGGCTTCACAGATACGCAGTATTTT.

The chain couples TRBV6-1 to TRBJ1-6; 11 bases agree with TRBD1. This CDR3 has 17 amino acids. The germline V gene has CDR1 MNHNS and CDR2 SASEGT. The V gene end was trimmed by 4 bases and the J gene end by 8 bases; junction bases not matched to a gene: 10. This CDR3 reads CASSGGTGGVGDSPLHF. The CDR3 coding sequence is TGTGCCAGCAGTGGGGGGACAGGGGGTGTCGGGGATTCACCCCTCCACTTT.

The CDR3 region is CASSQDLYLESAEQYF. The CDR3 DNA reads as TGTGCCAGCAGCCAAGATCTATATTTGGAAAGCGCCGAGCAGTACTTC. The chain employs TRBV4-2 and TRBJ2-7; D is ambiguous. The CDR3 is 16 amino acids. V lost 0 bases, J lost 6 bases, and 18 bases lay in between. The V gene's germline CDR1 is LGHNA and CDR2 YNFKEQ.

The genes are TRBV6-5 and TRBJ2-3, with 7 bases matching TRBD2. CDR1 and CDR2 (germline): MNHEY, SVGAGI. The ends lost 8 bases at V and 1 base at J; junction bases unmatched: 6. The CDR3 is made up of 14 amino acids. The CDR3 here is CASRLAGGTDTQYF. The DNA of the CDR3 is TGTGCCAGCCGATTGGCGGGGGGCACAGATACGCAGTATTTT.

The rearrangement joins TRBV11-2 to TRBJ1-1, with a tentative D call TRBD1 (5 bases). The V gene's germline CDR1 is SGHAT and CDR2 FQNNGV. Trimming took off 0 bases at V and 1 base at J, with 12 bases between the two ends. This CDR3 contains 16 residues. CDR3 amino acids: CASSLDGWGRNTEAFF. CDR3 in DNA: TGTGCCAGCAGCTTAGATGGGTGGGGCAGGAACACTGAAGCTTTCTTT. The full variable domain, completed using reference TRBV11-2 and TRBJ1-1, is EAGVAQSPRYKIIEKRQSVAFWCNPISGHATLYWYQQILGQGPKLLIQFQNNGVVDDSQLPKDRFSAERLKGVDSTLKIQPAKLEDSAVYLCASSLDGWGRNTEAFFGQGTRLTVV.

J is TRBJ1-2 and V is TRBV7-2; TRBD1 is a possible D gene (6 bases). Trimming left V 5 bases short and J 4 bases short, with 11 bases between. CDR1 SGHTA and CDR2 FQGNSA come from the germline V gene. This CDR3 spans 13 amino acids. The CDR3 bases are TGTGCCAGCAGCGATTCAGGGGCCTATGGCTACACCTTC. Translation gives CASSDSGAYGYTF. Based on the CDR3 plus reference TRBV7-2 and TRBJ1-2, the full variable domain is GAGVSQSPSNKVTEKGKDVELRCDPISGHTALYWYRQSLGQGLEFLIYFQGNSAPDKSGLPSDRFSAERTGGSVSTLTIQRTQQEDSAVYLCASSDSGAYGYTFGSGTRLTVV.

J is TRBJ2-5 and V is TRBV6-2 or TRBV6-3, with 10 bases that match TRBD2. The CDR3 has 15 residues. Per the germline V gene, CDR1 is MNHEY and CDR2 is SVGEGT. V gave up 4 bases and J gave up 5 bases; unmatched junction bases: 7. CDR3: CASSSAGGSWETQYF. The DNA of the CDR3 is TGTGCCAGCAGTTCAGCGGGGGGGTCATGGGAGACCCAGTACTTC.